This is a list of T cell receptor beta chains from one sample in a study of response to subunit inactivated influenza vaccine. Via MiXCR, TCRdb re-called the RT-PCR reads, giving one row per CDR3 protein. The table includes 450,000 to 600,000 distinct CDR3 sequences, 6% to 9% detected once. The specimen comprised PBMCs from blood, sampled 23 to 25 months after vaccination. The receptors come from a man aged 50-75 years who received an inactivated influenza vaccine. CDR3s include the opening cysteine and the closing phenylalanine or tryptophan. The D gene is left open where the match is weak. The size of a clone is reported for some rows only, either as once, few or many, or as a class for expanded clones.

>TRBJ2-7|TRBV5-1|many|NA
TGCGCCAGCAGCTTGAGTTGGGGGCTTTACGACGAGCAGTACTTC
CASSLSWGLYDEQYF
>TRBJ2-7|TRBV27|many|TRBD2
TGTGCCAGCAGTTTAGCTAGCGGGAGTTCCTACGAGCAGTACTTC
CASSLASGSSYEQYF
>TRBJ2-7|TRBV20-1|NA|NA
TGCAGTGCTGCCCGTGAAGAAGAGCAGTACTTC
CSAAREEEQYF
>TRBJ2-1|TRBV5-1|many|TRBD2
TGCGCCAGCAGCGGCTGGGGTAGCGGGGGGGCCTATGAGCAGTTCTTC
CASSGWGSGGAYEQFF
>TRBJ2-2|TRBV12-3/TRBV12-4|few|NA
TGTGCCAGCAGTTTAACAGGGTTAACCGGGGAGCTGTTTTTT
CASSLTGLTGELFF
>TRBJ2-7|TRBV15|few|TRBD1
TGTGCCACCAGCAGAGATCAAAGGACAGGGGACGAGCAGTACTTC
CATSRDQRTGDEQYF
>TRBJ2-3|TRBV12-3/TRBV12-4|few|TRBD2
TGTGCCAGCAGTTTAGGCGGGAGCGGGGTCACAGATACGCAGTATTTT
CASSLGGSGVTDTQYF
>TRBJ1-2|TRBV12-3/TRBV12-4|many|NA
TGTGCCAGCAGTTTAGCGTCGTGGGGAATTGGCTACACCTTC
CASSLASWGIGYTF
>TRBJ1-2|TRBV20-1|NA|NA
TGCAGTGCTCCGAAGGGGAGCTATGGCTACACCTTC
CSAPKGSYGYTF
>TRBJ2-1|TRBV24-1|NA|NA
TGTGCCACCAGTGACCCCACTCGGCAGTTCTTC
CATSDPTRQFF
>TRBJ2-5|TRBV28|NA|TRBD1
TGTGCCAGCAGTTTCGTCATCGGCGGACAGGGCAGACAAGAGACCCAGTACTTC
CASSFVIGGQGRQETQYF
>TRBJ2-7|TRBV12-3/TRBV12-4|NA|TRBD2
TGTGCCAGCAGTTTAAACAGCGGGAGGGTTGAGCAGTACTTC
CASSLNSGRVEQYF
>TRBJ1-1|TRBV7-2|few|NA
TGTGCCAGCAGCTTAACTGAAGCTTTCTTT
CASSLTEAFF
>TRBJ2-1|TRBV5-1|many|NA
TGCGCCAGCAGCTTGGGGGGTTCAAGCTCCTACAATGAGCAGTTCTTC
CASSLGGSSSYNEQFF
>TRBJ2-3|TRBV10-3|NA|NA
TGTGCCATCAGTGAGGACGGCTTGGGTCTCAACAAGCAGTATTTT
CAISEDGLGLNKQYF
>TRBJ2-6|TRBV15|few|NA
TGTGCCACCAGCAGAGGATCCAGGGCTGCCGGGGCCAACGTCCTGACTTTC
CATSRGSRAAGANVLTF
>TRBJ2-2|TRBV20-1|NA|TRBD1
TGCAGTGCTAGTCTATCGGGACAGTTTAACACGGAGCTGTTTTTT
CSASLSGQFNTELFF
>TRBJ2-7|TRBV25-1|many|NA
TGTGCCAGCAGTGAATTAGGGACAAGATCCTACGAGCAGTACTTC
CASSELGTRSYEQYF
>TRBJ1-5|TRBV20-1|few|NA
TGCAGTCTACAGGGAGATAGGAGCAATCAGCCCCAGCATTTT
CSLQGDRSNQPQHF
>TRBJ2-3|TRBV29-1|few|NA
TGCAGCGTTTCTCCCGGACTTAAGACCATAACCACAGATACGCAGTATTTT
CSVSPGLKTITTDTQYF
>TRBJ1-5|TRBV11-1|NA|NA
TGTGCCAGCAGCCGGATCCGACAATCACATAGCAATCAGCCCCAGCATTTT
CASSRIRQSHSNQPQHF
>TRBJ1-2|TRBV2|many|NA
TGTGCCAGCAGGGTCGGACTCTTCCGGAACTATGGCTACACCTTC
CASRVGLFRNYGYTF
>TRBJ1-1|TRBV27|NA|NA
TGTGCCAGCAGTTTAACCAGGTACTCTGAAGCTTTCTTT
CASSLTRYSEAFF
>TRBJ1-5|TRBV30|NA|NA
TGTGCCTGGGGACAGTATAGCAATCAGCCCCAGCATTTT
CAWGQYSNQPQHF
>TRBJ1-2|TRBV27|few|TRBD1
TGTGCCAGCAGGGGGACAGGGAGAGTTCCGGGCTACACCTTC
CASRGTGRVPGYTF
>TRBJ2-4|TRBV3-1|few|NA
TGTGCCAGCAGCCAAGCGCAGTTAGCCAAAAACATTCAGTACTTC
CASSQAQLAKNIQYF
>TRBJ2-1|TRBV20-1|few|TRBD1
TGCAGTGCTAGGGGACAGGGTAACTACAATGAGCAGTTCTTC
CSARGQGNYNEQFF
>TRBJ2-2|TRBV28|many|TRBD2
TGTGCCAGCAGTACTGTACTAGCGTCCACGAACACCGGGGAGCTGTTTTTT
CASSTVLASTNTGELFF
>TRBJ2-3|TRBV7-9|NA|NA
TGTGCCAGCGGTGGAAGACTGGGATCACACCTAGATACGCAGTATTTT
CASGGRLGSHLDTQYF